One and the same sample provided the 19 T cell receptor beta chains below, sequenced in a study of shared clonotypes between healthy human individuals. This table comes from immunoSEQ multiplex PCR, and its TCRdb copy is limited to in-frame clones, with some not included. Among 2 million to 3 million clones, over 85% were seen once, and the ten largest hold about 0.39%. Sequences were obtained from naive CD4+ T cells from PBMCs. Subset specified: CD45RA+ positively selected. The receptor source for this set is a man aged 18 to 29 in good health. Some clones in this sample may be carry-over from other donors' samples.

This clone was seen a single time. The chain is built from TRBV28 and TRBJ1-2, with unresolved D. V lost 2 bases, J lost 0 bases, and 10 bases lay in between. CDR1 and CDR2 from the germline V gene are MDHEN and SYDVKM. The CDR3 has 15 amino acids. The CDR3 is CASSLVSPSNYGYTF. As DNA, the CDR3 is TGTGCCAGCAGTTTAGTGTCGCCTTCTAACTATGGCTACACCTTC.

As for this clone: The sample holds other DNA sequences that translate to the same CDR3. The genes are TRBV9 and TRBJ2-5; the match to TRBD1 covers 7 bases. CDR1 and CDR2 (germline): SGDLS, YYNGEE. The CDR3 spans 14 residues. Trimming removed 0 bases from V and 1 base from J; junction bases left unmatched: 0. This CDR3 is CASSVGDSQETQYF. The DNA of the CDR3 is TGTGCCAGCAGCGTAGGGGACAGCCAAGAGACCCAGTACTTC.

The V and J genes are TRBV5-1 and TRBJ1-1; TRBD1 might be the D (5 bases). V gave up 4 bases and J gave up 3 bases, with 19 bases separating them. The CDR3 covers 16 residues. Germline V gene sequence: CDR1 SGHRS, CDR2 YFSETQ. CDR3 in amino acids: CASSRPVAGGDTEAFF. The CDR3 bases are TGCGCCAGCAGCCGACCGGTGGCAGGAGGGGACACTGAAGCTTTCTTT.

This clone was recorded only once. V is TRBV7-3 and J is TRBJ2-3; TRBD2 matches 8 bases. CDR3 size: 15 residues. Germline CDR1 and CDR2: SGHTA and FQGTGA. The V gene end was trimmed by 5 bases and the J gene end by 3 bases; junction bases not matched to a gene: 7. The CDR3 DNA follows: TGTGCCAGCAGCGTTCGGGGGGGCCCGACAGATACGCAGTATTTT. This encodes CASSVRGGPTDTQYF.

The chain recombines TRBV9 with TRBJ2-7; TRBD2 is a possible D gene (5 bases). This CDR3 spans 16 amino acids. Germline V CDR1 and CDR2: SGDLS, YYNGEE. Trimming took off 0 bases at V and 3 bases at J, with 16 bases between the two ends. As DNA, the CDR3 is TGTGCCAGCAGCGTAGGTCAACGGAGGTCGTTCTACGAGCAGTACTTC. It is translated as CASSVGQRRSFYEQYF.

This rearrangement joins TRBV15 to TRBJ2-3; D gene unclear. V was shortened by 0 bases and J by 1 base, with 14 bases between the two germline ends. The CDR3 runs 17 residues. Germline V gene sequence: CDR1 LNHNV, CDR2 YYDKDF (reference sequence). CDR3 sequence (DNA): TGTGCCACCAGCAGAGATTTGGAGAGAGTTCGCACAGATACGCAGTATTTT. This encodes CATSRDLERVRTDTQYF.

The chain joins TRBV9 to TRBJ2-2; possibly TRBD1 for D (6 bases). CDR1 is SGDLS, CDR2 YYNGEE, per germline. The V gene lost 4 bases and the J gene lost 1 base, with 14 bases spanning the gap. This CDR3 is built from 16 residues. In DNA, the CDR3 is TGTGCCAGCAGCCTCCTGGGGGCTCAGAACACCGGGGAGCTGTTTTTT. Amino acid sequence: CASSLLGAQNTGELFF. The variable domain in full, completed from reference TRBV9 and TRBJ2-2, reads DSGVTQTPKHLITATGQRVTLRCSPRSGDLSVYWYQQSLDQGLQFLIQYYNGEERAKGNILERFSAQQFPDLHSELNLSSLELGDSALYFCASSLLGAQNTGELFFGEGSRLTVL.

The gene calls are TRBV5-6 and TRBJ2-5; 8 bases map to TRBD1. Unmatched junction bases numbered 7, after V lost 4 bases and J lost 5 bases. The V gene's germline CDR1 is SGHDT and CDR2 YYEEEE. The CDR3 has 14 amino acids. The chain's CDR3 is CASSPTGARETQYF. CDR3 in DNA: TGTGCCAGCAGCCCGACAGGGGCGAGGGAGACCCAGTACTTC.

This chain uses TRBV6-1 with TRBJ1-2; D unclear. Trimming shortened V by 8 bases and J by 3 bases, and 13 bases separated the two germline ends. The germline V gene has CDR1 MNHNS and CDR2 SASEGT. The CDR3 covers 13 residues. The CDR3 nucleotides are TGTGCCAGCCGTGTAAATGTCGACTATGGCTACACCTTC. Amino acids: CASRVNVDYGYTF.

This clone has just one count. CDR3 sequence (DNA): TGCGCCAGCAGCTTGACTAGCGGGATCGACGAGCAGTACTTC. It translates to CASSLTSGIDEQYF. J is TRBJ2-7 and V is TRBV5-1, with 10 nucleotides matching TRBD2. The CDR3 is 14 amino acids. Unmatched junction bases numbered 3, after V lost 1 base and J lost 5 bases. Germline V lookup: CDR1 SGHRS, CDR2 YFSETQ.

This rearrangement joins TRBV7-3 to TRBJ2-6; D not resolved. V lost 4 bases, J lost 0 bases, and 7 bases lay in between. This CDR3 spans 15 amino acids. Germline CDR1 SGHTA, CDR2 FQGTGA. The CDR3: CASSSRSSGANVLTF. CDR3 nucleotide sequence: TGTGCCAGCAGCTCCAGATCCTCTGGGGCCAACGTCCTGACTTTC.

The chain links TRBV7-2 to TRBJ2-1; 8 positions match TRBD2. The CDR3 totals 15 residues. From germline, CDR1 is SGHTA and CDR2 FQGNSA. Unmatched junction bases numbered 4, after V lost 1 base and J lost 5 bases. The CDR3 loop reads CASSLDSGNHNEQFF. CDR3 bases: TGTGCCAGCAGCTTAGATAGCGGGAACCACAATGAGCAGTTCTTC.

The chain uses TRBV18 and TRBJ2-3; D is unclear. Germline CDR1 KGHSH, CDR2 LQKENI. V was trimmed by 5 bases and J by 0 bases, leaving 6 bases between them. This CDR3 is 13 amino acids long. The CDR3 DNA reads TGTGCCAGCTCAACTCACAGCACAGATACGCAGTATTTT. Translation: CASSTHSTDTQYF.

This chain joins TRBV5-6 and TRBJ1-1; D possibly corresponds to TRBD1 (5 bases). The CDR3 runs to 13 residues. Germline V gene data show CDR1 as SGHDT and CDR2 as YYEEEE. Trimming stripped 3 bases from V and 5 bases from J, with 11 bases between. This chain's CDR3 is CASSSTWGTEAFF. In DNA form, the CDR3 reads TGTGCCAGCAGCTCTACATGGGGGACTGAAGCTTTCTTT.

The CDR3 DNA reads TGTGCCAGCAGGCGGACAGTTGATAACTATGGCTACACCTTC. Protein: CASRRTVDNYGYTF. The V gene is TRBV28, the J gene TRBJ1-2, with a possible D match to TRBD1 (6 bases). Between the trimmed V and J ends, which lost 6 bases and 1 base, there was a span of 12 bases. Looked up from germline, CDR1 is MDHEN and CDR2 is SYDVKM. The CDR3 consists of 14 residues.

In its sample, this clone was seen once. The chain has TRBV6-1 and TRBJ2-7, with a possible D match to TRBD2 (6 bases). The ends were cut back, 5 bases at V and 1 base at J, with 9 bases in the middle. Germline CDR1 reads MNHNS; CDR2 reads SASEGT. CDR3 size: 13 residues. The CDR3 spells CASSLASSYEQYF. CDR3 nucleotides: TGTGCCAGCAGTCTAGCGTCATCCTACGAGCAGTACTTC.

The gene calls are TRBV11-1 and TRBJ2-1; D remains unclear. Germline V CDR1 and CDR2: SGHAT, FQDESV (reference sequence). With 5 bases removed from V and 8 bases from J, the gap between germline ends came to 13 bases. The CDR3 has 13 amino acids. Here the CDR3 DNA reads TGTGCCAGCAGCACCAGACGACCCGATGAGCAGTTCTTC. This translates into CASSTRRPDEQFF.

The gene calls are TRBV4-1 and TRBJ2-7, with 10 bases identical to TRBD2. CDR1 is MGHRA, CDR2 YSYEKL, per germline. The V and J ends lost 0 bases and 3 bases, in that order; junction bases with no gene match: 8. CDR3 length: 17 residues. DNA of the CDR3: TGCGCCAGCAGCCAAGAAATTGGGCGGACTAGCGGCTACGAGCAGTACTTC. The encoded protein is CASSQEIGRTSGYEQYF.

V usage is TRBV7-9 and J usage is TRBJ2-2; 9 nucleotides line up with TRBD2. Germline V gene sequence: CDR1 SEHNR, CDR2 FQNEAQ (reference sequence). The CDR3 is 16 residues long. V dropped 3 bases and J dropped 2; count of bases not matched to a gene: 4. The CDR3 loop reads CASSFLAGENTGELFF. In DNA, the CDR3 is TGTGCCAGCAGCTTTTTAGCGGGAGAAAACACCGGGGAGCTGTTTTTT.